These T cell receptor beta chains were read from a single sample in a study of CD8 T cells in ankylosing spondylitis. TCRdb reprocessed the 5' RACE reads via MiXCR and lists one record per CDR3 protein. The sample holds 200,000 to 300,000 distinct CDR3 sequences, roughly 10% seen once. The sample taken for sequencing was blood, either unsorted or a sorted T cell fraction (not recorded which). These receptors were taken from a male donor with ankylosing spondylitis or in good health (not recorded which). The CDR3 runs from the conserved cysteine through the conserved F or W. A D gene is named only where the DNA matches it firmly. Not every row has a clone size; where given, it reads once, few, many or a size class.

cdr3_nt cdr3_aa j_call v_call d_call clone_size
TGTGCCAGCAGCTTAAAGGGGGACCAGCCCCAGCATTTT CASSLKGDQPQHF TRBJ1-5 TRBV7-8 . many
TGTGCCAGCAGTTCGGATCGGAGATCAGGCTACACCTTC CASSSDRRSGYTF TRBJ1-2 TRBV12-3/TRBV12-4 . many
TGTGCCAGCAGACCGGGGGAATCGGCGGGACGGGAGACCCAGTACTTC CASRPGESAGRETQYF TRBJ2-5 TRBV27 . many
TGCGCCAGCAGTGAAGGGACAGGAGGATCCTACGAGCAGTACTTC CASSEGTGGSYEQYF TRBJ2-7 TRBV10-1 TRBD1 few
TGCGCCAGCAGCTTACCTGGGACATCTAACACTGAAGCTTTCTTT CASSLPGTSNTEAFF TRBJ1-1 TRBV5-1 . many
TGCGCCAGCAGCTTGGAACGGACTCTAGCTGAGCAGTTCTTC CASSLERTLAEQFF TRBJ2-1 TRBV5-1 . many
TGCGCCAGCAGCTTGGACGGGATCGAAGCTTTCTTT CASSLDGIEAFF TRBJ1-1 TRBV5-1 . many
TGTGCCAGCAGTTCGGGACTAGCGGGGGGGCACAATGAGCAGTTCTTC CASSSGLAGGHNEQFF TRBJ2-1 TRBV12-3/TRBV12-4 TRBD2 few
TGTGCCAGCAGCCAAGATGGTACAGGGCTTAGTACCACTGAAGCTTTCTTT CASSQDGTGLSTTEAFF TRBJ1-1 TRBV3-1 . .
TGCGCCAGCAGCCCCGTGGGACAGGACAATGAGCAGTTCTTC CASSPVGQDNEQFF TRBJ2-1 TRBV10-1 TRBD1 .
TGTGCCAGCAGCCAAGCGAGTATAGACCGGGGAAACACCATATGTTTT CASSQASIDRGNTICF TRBJ1-3 TRBV4-2 . .
TGCAGTGCTAGAAAGGGAAGCGGGGGTACCGGGGAGCTGTTTTTT CSARKGSGGTGELFF TRBJ2-2 TRBV20-1 TRBD2 many
TGTGCCAGCAGTTACCCGGGAGGGGCCTCCGAGCAGTACTTC CASSYPGGASEQYF TRBJ2-7 TRBV6-2/TRBV6-3 TRBD2 many
TGCAGTGCTAGTAAGGTCAGGCTAGAGGCTTTCTTT CSASKVRLEAFF TRBJ1-1 TRBV20-1 . many
TGTGCCAGCAGTGAATTGTGGACGGTCCAAGAGACCCAGTACTTC CASSELWTVQETQYF TRBJ2-5 TRBV25-1 . many
TGTGCCAGCTCACGAACTGCCGGGACACTGAACACCGGGGAGCTGTTTTTT CASSRTAGTLNTGELFF TRBJ2-2 TRBV18 . few
TGTGCCAGCAGCTTTCGGAGTAATGAAAAACTGTTTTTT CASSFRSNEKLFF TRBJ1-4 TRBV7-2 . .
TGCGCCAGCAGCCAAGTGGGGAGGGAGACCCAGTACTTC CASSQVGRETQYF TRBJ2-5 TRBV4-1 . many
TGCGCCAGCAGCTTGGACATTCCCTCCTACGAGCAGTACTTC CASSLDIPSYEQYF TRBJ2-7 TRBV5-1 . many
TGCGCCAGCAGCTTGAGGGAGGCGAGGGCAGATACGCAGTATTTT CASSLREARADTQYF TRBJ2-3 TRBV5-1 . many
TGCGCCAGCAGCTTGGGACCGAACTACAGCTATGGCTACACCTTC CASSLGPNYSYGYTF TRBJ1-2 TRBV5-1 . many
TGCAGCCAGGCGGGGGGGTCGCTTGCCTACAATGAGCAGTTCTTC CSQAGGSLAYNEQFF TRBJ2-1 TRBV20-1 TRBD2 many
TGCGCCAGCAGCTCCGGGACTAGCGAGTACAATGAGCGGTTCTTC CASSSGTSEYNERFF TRBJ2-1 TRBV4-1 TRBD2 .
TGTGCCAGCAGCGGCGTCGTGAACACTGAAGCTTTCTTT CASSGVVNTEAFF TRBJ1-1 TRBV12-3/TRBV12-4 . .
TGTGCCAGTAGTCCGTGGACAGCTTACAATGAGCAGTTCTTC CASSPWTAYNEQFF TRBJ2-1 TRBV19 . .
TGTGCCAGCATCAAGGGACTAGCGGGAGTTTCTGAGCAGTTCTTC CASIKGLAGVSEQFF TRBJ2-1 TRBV11-2 TRBD2 many
TGCGCCAGCAGCTTCTCGGGGGGGAATGAAAAACTGTTTTTT CASSFSGGNEKLFF TRBJ1-4 TRBV5-1 . many
TGTGCCAGCAGCCAAGGAATAGCGGGGGGCGAAAATGAGCAGTTCTTC CASSQGIAGGENEQFF TRBJ2-1 TRBV14 TRBD2 many
TGCGCCAGCAGCGAGTGGGGTAGCGGGACTCAAGAGACCCAGTACTTC CASSEWGSGTQETQYF TRBJ2-5 TRBV10-1 TRBD2 .
TGCGCCAGCAGCCTTAATGGCGGGGATCAGCCCCAGCATTTT CASSLNGGDQPQHF TRBJ1-5 TRBV5-1 . many
TGCAGTGCTAGCCCACAGGTTGGGGAGCAGTTCTTC CSASPQVGEQFF TRBJ2-1 TRBV20-1 . many
TGTGCCAGCTCCTTCAGGTTGGGTGTGGCCGAAGCTTTCTTT CASSFRLGVAEAFF TRBJ1-1 TRBV6-1 . few
TGCGCCAGCAGCTTGGGATTACAGCGGGACCAATACGAGCAGTACTTC CASSLGLQRDQYEQYF TRBJ2-7 TRBV5-1 TRBD2 many
TGTGCCAGCAGCCCCCGTCGGACAGCGAACACTGAAGCTTTCTTT CASSPRRTANTEAFF TRBJ1-1 TRBV13 . many
TGTGCCAGCAGTTTGGGACCACTGCAAGGGCAGTACTTC CASSLGPLQGQYF TRBJ2-5 TRBV27 . many
TGTGCCAGCAGCTTAGCGCTCACCTCCAACGAGCAGTTCTTC CASSLALTSNEQFF TRBJ2-1 TRBV7-2 . many
TGTGCCACCAGCAGAGAAGAAAACCACGAGCAGTACTTC CATSREENHEQYF TRBJ2-7 TRBV15 . many
TGTGCCAGCAGCCGGGACCCAAGCTCCTACAATGAGCAGTTCTTC CASSRDPSSYNEQFF TRBJ2-1 TRBV3-1 . many
TGCAGCGGAACTGGCACAGATACGCAGTATTTT CSGTGTDTQYF TRBJ2-3 TRBV29-1 . many
TGTGCCAGCAGCTTAGAGGGTCGGACTGGCTACACCTTC CASSLEGRTGYTF TRBJ1-2 TRBV7-9 . many
TGCAGCGTTGACGAGGGTTGGGAGACCCAGTACTTC CSVDEGWETQYF TRBJ2-5 TRBV29-1 . many
TGTGCCAGCAGTCCAGAAGGGTCGAGCGGGGGGCTTAACAATGAGCAGTTCTTC CASSPEGSSGGLNNEQFF TRBJ2-1 TRBV12-3/TRBV12-4 TRBD2 many
TGCAGCGCCCAAGTTTCCTACGAGCAGTACTTC CSAQVSYEQYF TRBJ2-7 TRBV29-1 . many
TGTGCCAGCAGCTTAACAGGGGTGGGCACTGAAGCTTTCTTT CASSLTGVGTEAFF TRBJ1-1 TRBV7-2 TRBD1 many
TGCGCCAGCAGCGTACAGGGTTCGAACACCGGGGAGCTGTTTTTT CASSVQGSNTGELFF TRBJ2-2 TRBV5-1 . many
TGTGCCAGCAGTTTGGTCGTCGACTATGGCTACACCTTC CASSLVVDYGYTF TRBJ1-2 TRBV6-6 . .
TGCAGTGCTGTGAGGACTAGCGGGATCTACGAGCAGTACTTC CSAVRTSGIYEQYF TRBJ2-7 TRBV20-1 TRBD2 many
TGTGCCAGCAGCCCCAGGTACGAGCAGTACTTC CASSPRYEQYF TRBJ2-7 TRBV11-2 . many
TGTGCCAGCAGCTTGGGACAGGCCTCCTACGAGCAGTACTTC CASSLGQASYEQYF TRBJ2-7 TRBV5-5 . .
TGTGCCAGCAGTTTGGACAGGAGGTATGGCTACACCTTC CASSLDRRYGYTF TRBJ1-2 TRBV12-3/TRBV12-4 TRBD1 few
TGTGCCATCAATGACGGCTTACAGGGTTATACGCAGTATTTT CAINDGLQGYTQYF TRBJ2-3 TRBV10-3 . many
TGTGCCAGCAGCTTAGGCCTATCGTCAGGGAACACTGAAGCTTTCTTT CASSLGLSSGNTEAFF TRBJ1-1 TRBV7-9 . many
TGTGCCAGCAGTTACCCCTCTCCGAGCAATGAGCAGTTCTTC CASSYPSPSNEQFF TRBJ2-1 TRBV6-5 . many
TGCGCCAGCAGCTGGGCAACCGGGAGCTCCTACGAGCAGTACTTC CASSWATGSSYEQYF TRBJ2-7 TRBV5-1 . few
TGTGCCAGCAGGTCTTCAGGGGAAGCTTTCTTT CASRSSGEAFF TRBJ1-1 TRBV7-2 . many
TGTGCCTGCAGCCAAGCTCCGGGACTACCTAAATACAATGAGCAGTTCTTC CACSQAPGLPKYNEQFF TRBJ2-1 TRBV3-1 TRBD2 few
TGTGCCTGTAGAGGGGCCACAGATACGCAGTATTTT CACRGATDTQYF TRBJ2-3 TRBV30 . .
TGTGCCAGCAGCGAGGGGCAGAGCTCCTACAATGAGCAGTTCTTC CASSEGQSSYNEQFF TRBJ2-1 TRBV7-2 . few
TGTGCCTGGAGTGTAGGTAGCAATCAGCCCCAGCATTTT CAWSVGSNQPQHF TRBJ1-5 TRBV30 . many